Sequencing of this T cell receptor (beta chain) was carried out in a study of T-cell memory formation after mild COVID-19. Study findings and constraints: That cross-reactive memory joined was suggested by some responding clones appearing in pre-infection memory. From day 15 to 85, contracting clones were balanced between CD4 and CD8, whereas later expanders leaned toward CD4+.

Constant-segment primers were used for 5'RACE, and the resulting TCR alpha and TCR beta cDNA libraries carried sample barcodes and UMIs. TCRdb ran MiXCR on the 5' RACE reads and lists one entry per CDR3 protein. The sample contains 250,000 to 300,000 distinct CDR3 sequences, 15% to 20% of which appear only once. With regard to this clonotype: Its antigen is not known.

Germline assignment: CDR1 SGHKS and CDR2 YYEKEE (reference sequence). This CDR3 is built from 14 residues. Trimming took off 2 bases at V and 2 bases at J, with 11 bases between the two ends. The sequence derives from a man between 18 and 35 years old who had mild COVID-19 (a few samples of this study predate the infection). Cell type and time point are not known. Source material: PBMCs or a T cell subset sorted from them (not recorded which). The chain recombines TRBV5-5 with TRBJ2-7; D tentatively fits TRBD1 or TRBD2 (6 bases each). The CDR3: CASSFAGHTYEQYF. In DNA form, the CDR3 reads TGTGCCAGCAGCTTTGCGGGACACACCTACGAGCAGTACTTC.